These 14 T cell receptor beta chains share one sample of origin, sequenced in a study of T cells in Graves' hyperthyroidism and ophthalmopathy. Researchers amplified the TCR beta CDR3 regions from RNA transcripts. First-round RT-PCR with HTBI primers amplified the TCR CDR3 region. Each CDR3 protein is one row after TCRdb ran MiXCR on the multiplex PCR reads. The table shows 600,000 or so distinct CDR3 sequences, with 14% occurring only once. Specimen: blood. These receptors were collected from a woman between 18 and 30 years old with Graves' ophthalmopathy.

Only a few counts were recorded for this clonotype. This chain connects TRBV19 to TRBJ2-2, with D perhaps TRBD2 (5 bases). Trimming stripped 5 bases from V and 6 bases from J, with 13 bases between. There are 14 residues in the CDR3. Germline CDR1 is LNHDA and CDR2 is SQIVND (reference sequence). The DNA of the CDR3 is TGTGCCAGTAGTCCGCGCGGCGGGCCCGGGGAGCTGTTTTTT. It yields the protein CASSPRGGPGELFF. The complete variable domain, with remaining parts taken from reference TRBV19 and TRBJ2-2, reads DGGITQSPKYLFRKEGQNVTLSCEQNLNHDAMYWYRQDPGQGLRLIYYSQIVNDFQKGDIAEGYSVSREKKESFPLTVTSAQKNPTAFYLCASSPRGGPGELFFGEGSRLTVL.

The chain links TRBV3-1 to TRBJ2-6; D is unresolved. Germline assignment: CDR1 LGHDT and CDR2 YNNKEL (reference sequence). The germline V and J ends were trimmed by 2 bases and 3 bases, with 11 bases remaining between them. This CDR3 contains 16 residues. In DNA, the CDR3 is TGTGCCAGCAGCCAAAGACCCTCGGGTGGGGCCAACGTCCTGACTTTC. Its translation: CASSQRPSGGANVLTF.

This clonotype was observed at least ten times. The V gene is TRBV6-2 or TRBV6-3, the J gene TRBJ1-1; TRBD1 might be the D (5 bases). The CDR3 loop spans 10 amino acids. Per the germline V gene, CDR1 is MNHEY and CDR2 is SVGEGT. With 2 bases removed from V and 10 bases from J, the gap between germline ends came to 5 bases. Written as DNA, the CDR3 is TGTGCCAGCAGTTACGGGGGAGCTTTCTTT. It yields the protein CASSYGGAFF.

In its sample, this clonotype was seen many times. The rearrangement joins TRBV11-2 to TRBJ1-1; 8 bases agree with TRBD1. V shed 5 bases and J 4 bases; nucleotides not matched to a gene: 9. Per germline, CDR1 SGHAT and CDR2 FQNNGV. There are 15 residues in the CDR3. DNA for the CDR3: TGTGCCAGCAGCCCAGTAGCAGGGGGCTCCACTGAAGCTTTCTTT. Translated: CASSPVAGGSTEAFF.

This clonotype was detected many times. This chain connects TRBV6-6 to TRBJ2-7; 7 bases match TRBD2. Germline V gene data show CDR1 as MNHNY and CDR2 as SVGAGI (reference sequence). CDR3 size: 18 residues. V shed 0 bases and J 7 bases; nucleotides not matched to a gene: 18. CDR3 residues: CASSYSSPGRPTSGEQYF. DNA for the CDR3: TGTGCCAGCAGTTACTCCTCCCCCGGGAGGCCCACCTCGGGAGAGCAGTACTTC.

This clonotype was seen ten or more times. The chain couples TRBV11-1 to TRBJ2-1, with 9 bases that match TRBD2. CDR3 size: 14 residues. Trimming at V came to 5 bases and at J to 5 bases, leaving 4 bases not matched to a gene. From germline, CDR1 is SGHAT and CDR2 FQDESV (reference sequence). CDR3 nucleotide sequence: TGTGCCAGCAGCAGGACTAGCGCCAACAATGAGCAGTTCTTC. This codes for CASSRTSANNEQFF.

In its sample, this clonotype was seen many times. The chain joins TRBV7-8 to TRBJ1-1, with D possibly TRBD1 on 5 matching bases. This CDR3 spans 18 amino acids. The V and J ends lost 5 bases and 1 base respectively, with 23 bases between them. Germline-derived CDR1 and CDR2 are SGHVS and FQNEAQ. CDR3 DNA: TGTGCCAGCAGCCCACAGTCGGGGGGACGTGGGAGGAACACTGAAGCTTTCTTT. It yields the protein CASSPQSGGRGRNTEAFF. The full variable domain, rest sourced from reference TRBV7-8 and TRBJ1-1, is GAGVSQSPRYKVAKRGQDVALRCDPISGHVSLFWYQQALGQGPEFLTYFQNEAQLDKSGLPSDRFFAERPEGSVSTLKIQRTQQEDSAVYLCASSPQSGGRGRNTEAFFGQGTRLTVV.

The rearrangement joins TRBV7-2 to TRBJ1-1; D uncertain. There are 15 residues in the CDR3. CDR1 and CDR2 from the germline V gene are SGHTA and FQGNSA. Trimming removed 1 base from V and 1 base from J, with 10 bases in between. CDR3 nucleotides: TGTGCCAGCAGCTTAGGGCCGGGGTGGAACACTGAAGCTTTCTTT. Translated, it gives CASSLGPGWNTEAFF. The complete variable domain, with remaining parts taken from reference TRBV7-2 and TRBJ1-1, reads GAGVSQSPSNKVTEKGKDVELRCDPISGHTALYWYRQSLGQGLEFLIYFQGNSAPDKSGLPSDRFSAERTGGSVSTLTIQRTQQEDSAVYLCASSLGPGWNTEAFFGQGTRLTVV.

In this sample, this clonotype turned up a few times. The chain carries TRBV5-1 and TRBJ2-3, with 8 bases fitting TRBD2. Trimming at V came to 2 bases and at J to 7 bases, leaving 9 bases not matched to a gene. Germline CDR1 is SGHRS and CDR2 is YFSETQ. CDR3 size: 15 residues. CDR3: CASSLALAGTYTQYF. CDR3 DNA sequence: TGCGCCAGCAGCTTAGCGCTAGCGGGCACGTATACGCAGTATTTT.

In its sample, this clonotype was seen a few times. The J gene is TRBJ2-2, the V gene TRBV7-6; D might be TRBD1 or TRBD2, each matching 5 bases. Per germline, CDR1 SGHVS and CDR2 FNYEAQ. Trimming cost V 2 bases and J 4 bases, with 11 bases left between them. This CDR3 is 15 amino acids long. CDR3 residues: CASSLPWDGTGELFF. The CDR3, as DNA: TGTGCCAGCAGCTTACCCTGGGACGGCACCGGGGAGCTGTTTTTT.

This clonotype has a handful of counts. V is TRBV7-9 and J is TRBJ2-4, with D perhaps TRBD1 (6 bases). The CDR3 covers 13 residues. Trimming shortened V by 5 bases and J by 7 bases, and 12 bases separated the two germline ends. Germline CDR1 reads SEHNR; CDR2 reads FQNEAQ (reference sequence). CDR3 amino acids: CASSHGQGNIQYF. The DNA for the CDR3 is TGTGCCAGCAGCCACGGTCAGGGGAACATTCAGTACTTC.

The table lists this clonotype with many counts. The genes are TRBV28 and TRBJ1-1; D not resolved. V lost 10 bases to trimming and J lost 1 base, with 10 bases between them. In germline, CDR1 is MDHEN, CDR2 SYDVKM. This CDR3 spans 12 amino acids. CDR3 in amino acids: CAILARNTEAFF. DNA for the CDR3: TGTGCCATCTTAGCCAGGAACACTGAAGCTTTCTTT. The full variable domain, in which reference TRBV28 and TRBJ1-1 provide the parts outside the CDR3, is DVKVTQSSRYLVKRTGEKVFLECVQDMDHENMFWYRQDPGLGLRLIYFSYDVKMKEKGDIPEGYSVSREKKERFSLILESASTNQTSMYLCAILARNTEAFFGQGTRLTVV.

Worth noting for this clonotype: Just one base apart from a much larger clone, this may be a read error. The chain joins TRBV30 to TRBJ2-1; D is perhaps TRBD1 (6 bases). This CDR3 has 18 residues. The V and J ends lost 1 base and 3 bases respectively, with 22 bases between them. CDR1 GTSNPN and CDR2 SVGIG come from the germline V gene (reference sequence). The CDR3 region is CAWSGRGRAQSYYNEQFF. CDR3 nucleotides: TGTGCCTGGAGTGGCAGGGGTAGGGCGCAGAGCTACTACAATGAGCAGTTCTTC.

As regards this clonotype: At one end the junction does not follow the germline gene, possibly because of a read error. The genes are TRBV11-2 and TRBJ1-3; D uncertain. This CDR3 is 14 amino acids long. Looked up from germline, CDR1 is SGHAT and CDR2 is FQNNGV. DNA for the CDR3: TGTGCCAGCAGCTTAGTCCTCTCTGGAAACACCATGTATTTT. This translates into CASSLVLSGNTMYF.